A selection of T cell receptor beta chains follows, all from one sample in a study of T-cell reconstitution after alpha-beta-depleted transplantation in children. TCRdb processed the PCR reads anew with MiXCR; each CDR3 protein has one entry. This table has approximately 500,000 distinct CDR3 sequences, 10% to 13% appearing once. Material: PBMCs, obtained before TCRalphabeta/CD19-depleted stem cell transplant. All receptors derive from a child aged 2 to 10 with inherited bone marrow failure, due to receive a stem cell transplant. Each CDR3 is given with its conserved first and last residue. A D gene is named only where the DNA matches it firmly. Some rows mark clone size as missing; the rest say once, few, many or name a class of expanded clone.

D gene: TRBD2
clone size: many
J gene: TRBJ2-3
V gene: TRBV9
CDR3 DNA: TGTGCCAGCAGCGCGGGGACTAGTCACACAGATACGCAGTATTTT
CDR3 protein: CASSAGTSHTDTQYF

D gene: TRBD2
clone size: few
J gene: TRBJ2-3
V gene: TRBV10-3
CDR3 DNA: TGTGCCATCCGCTTGTTCTCAGGACTAGCGGGAGGGGCAGATACGCAGTATTTT
CDR3 protein: CAIRLFSGLAGGADTQYF

D gene: -
clone size: -
J gene: TRBJ1-1
V gene: TRBV27
CDR3 DNA: TGTGCCAGCAGTCCCCGAAGAGGGGCGACTGAAGCTTTCTTT
CDR3 protein: CASSPRRGATEAFF

D gene: -
clone size: many
J gene: TRBJ2-5
V gene: TRBV5-1
CDR3 DNA: TGCGCCAGCAGCTTGGCCTCGGCGGGGGAGACCCAGTACTTC
CDR3 protein: CASSLASAGETQYF

D gene: TRBD2
clone size: -
J gene: TRBJ2-3
V gene: TRBV12-3/TRBV12-4
CDR3 DNA: TGTGCCAGCAGTTTATGGTTGGTAGCGGGAGGGCAGACCAGCACAGATACGCAGTATTTT
CDR3 protein: CASSLWLVAGGQTSTDTQYF

D gene: -
clone size: many
J gene: TRBJ2-7
V gene: TRBV2
CDR3 DNA: TGTGCCAGCAGTGACAGGGCCTCACCCTACGAGCAGTACTTC
CDR3 protein: CASSDRASPYEQYF

D gene: -
clone size: -
J gene: TRBJ2-3
V gene: TRBV4-2
CDR3 DNA: TGTGCCAGCAGCCCGGGGGTGAGCGGGAGCACAGATACGCAGTATTTT
CDR3 protein: CASSPGVSGSTDTQYF

D gene: -
clone size: many
J gene: TRBJ2-5
V gene: TRBV27
CDR3 DNA: TGTGCCAGCAGTCGGTCAGTGTACCAAGAGACCCAGTACTTC
CDR3 protein: CASSRSVYQETQYF

D gene: -
clone size: many
J gene: TRBJ1-5
V gene: TRBV5-1
CDR3 DNA: TGCGCCAGCAGCTGGGGAGGGGGTAGCAATCAGCCCCAGCATTTT
CDR3 protein: CASSWGGGSNQPQHF

D gene: TRBD2
clone size: few
J gene: TRBJ2-1
V gene: TRBV9
CDR3 DNA: TGTGCCAGCAGCGGACTCCTAGCGGGAGGTAATCATGAGCAGTTCTTC
CDR3 protein: CASSGLLAGGNHEQFF

D gene: -
clone size: many
J gene: TRBJ2-1
V gene: TRBV4-3
CDR3 DNA: TGCGCCAGCAGCCAAGATCGGCTTGGGGACAATGAGCAGTTCTTC
CDR3 protein: CASSQDRLGDNEQFF

D gene: -
clone size: -
J gene: TRBJ2-5
V gene: TRBV5-1
CDR3 DNA: TGCGCCAGCGCCTCGGGTGAGCGAGGGACCCAGTACTTC
CDR3 protein: CASASGERGTQYF

D gene: TRBD1
clone size: -
J gene: TRBJ2-5
V gene: TRBV7-2
CDR3 DNA: TGTGCCAGCAGCTTAGGAGTAGGACAGGGAAGGGAGACCCAGTACTTC
CDR3 protein: CASSLGVGQGRETQYF

D gene: TRBD2
clone size: many
J gene: TRBJ2-5
V gene: TRBV24-1
CDR3 DNA: TGTGCCACCAGTGGTTCTAAGGAAGCTAGCGGGAGGGGAGGAGAGACCCAGTACTTC
CDR3 protein: CATSGSKEASGRGGETQYF

D gene: -
clone size: -
J gene: TRBJ2-7
V gene: TRBV6-1
CDR3 DNA: TGTGCCAGCAGTGAATTTACTCTGGACACCCACTACGAGCAGTACTTC
CDR3 protein: CASSEFTLDTHYEQYF

D gene: TRBD2
clone size: once
J gene: TRBJ2-2
V gene: TRBV19
CDR3 DNA: TGTGCCAGTAGTTCCCGACTAGCATACACCGGGGAGCTGTTTTTT
CDR3 protein: CASSSRLAYTGELFF

D gene: -
clone size: many
J gene: TRBJ2-1
V gene: TRBV7-9
CDR3 DNA: TGTGCCAGCAGCTTAGGATCGACTGACAATGAGCAGTTCTTC
CDR3 protein: CASSLGSTDNEQFF

D gene: -
clone size: -
J gene: TRBJ2-5
V gene: TRBV10-3
CDR3 DNA: TGTGCCATCAGTGGTCCGGGACGCCGGCCTTACGAGACCCAGTACTTC
CDR3 protein: CAISGPGRRPYETQYF

D gene: -
clone size: many
J gene: TRBJ2-5
V gene: TRBV12-3/TRBV12-4
CDR3 DNA: TGTGCCACCTCTGGGGCCGGGGAGACTCAGTACTTC
CDR3 protein: CATSGAGETQYF

D gene: -
clone size: many
J gene: TRBJ2-7
V gene: TRBV10-3
CDR3 DNA: TGTGCCATCAGTGGTCGGGGAAGCTCCTACGAGCAGTACTTC
CDR3 protein: CAISGRGSSYEQYF

D gene: -
clone size: -
J gene: TRBJ2-2
V gene: TRBV30
CDR3 DNA: TGTGCCTGGAGTGCGACAGTTCACCCCGGGGAGCTGTTTTTT
CDR3 protein: CAWSATVHPGELFF

D gene: -
clone size: many
J gene: TRBJ1-5
V gene: TRBV7-9
CDR3 DNA: TGTGCCAGCAGCTTAGCGCTTCCGGGATACCAGCCCCAGCATTTT
CDR3 protein: CASSLALPGYQPQHF

D gene: -
clone size: many
J gene: TRBJ1-5
V gene: TRBV5-1
CDR3 DNA: TGCGCCAGCAGCCCTGCCGGGCAACTTAATCAGCCCCAGCATTTT
CDR3 protein: CASSPAGQLNQPQHF

D gene: -
clone size: many
J gene: TRBJ2-7
V gene: TRBV19
CDR3 DNA: TGTGCCAGTACCGCCCAGGGGACCTACGAGCAGTACTTC
CDR3 protein: CASTAQGTYEQYF

D gene: TRBD2
clone size: many
J gene: TRBJ2-1
V gene: TRBV5-1
CDR3 DNA: TGCGCCAGCAGCCCCACTAGCGGTTTCTACAATGAGCAGTTCTTC
CDR3 protein: CASSPTSGFYNEQFF

D gene: TRBD2
clone size: many
J gene: TRBJ2-1
V gene: TRBV7-2
CDR3 DNA: TGTGCCAGCAGCTTTGGGCTAGCGGTTTACAATGAGCAGTTCTTC
CDR3 protein: CASSFGLAVYNEQFF

D gene: -
clone size: -
J gene: TRBJ1-2
V gene: TRBV6-1
CDR3 DNA: TGTGCCAGCAGTGCCACCTACGGGGGAAACTATGGCTACACCTTC
CDR3 protein: CASSATYGGNYGYTF

D gene: -
clone size: few
J gene: TRBJ1-4
V gene: TRBV4-3
CDR3 DNA: TGCGCCAGCAGCCCGTGGGGACCTGCAACTAATGAAAAACTGTTTTTT
CDR3 protein: CASSPWGPATNEKLFF

D gene: TRBD2
clone size: many
J gene: TRBJ2-7
V gene: TRBV6-5
CDR3 DNA: TGTGCCAGCAGTCGATATGGCGGGAGAAGCTCCTACGAGCAGTACTTC
CDR3 protein: CASSRYGGRSSYEQYF

D gene: TRBD2
clone size: -
J gene: TRBJ2-1
V gene: TRBV20-1
CDR3 DNA: TGCAGTGCCTCGGGAGGGTATGAGCAGTTCTTC
CDR3 protein: CSASGGYEQFF

D gene: -
clone size: many
J gene: TRBJ2-3
V gene: TRBV29-1
CDR3 DNA: TGCAGCGTCACGCAAGGTTCAGATACGCAGTATTTT
CDR3 protein: CSVTQGSDTQYF

D gene: -
clone size: many
J gene: TRBJ2-7
V gene: TRBV6-1
CDR3 DNA: TGTGCCAGCAGAGACAGTCACTCCTACGAGCAGTACTTC
CDR3 protein: CASRDSHSYEQYF

D gene: -
clone size: many
J gene: TRBJ1-6
V gene: TRBV7-8
CDR3 DNA: TGTGCCAGCAGCCCCGAACGGGGGAGAGATAATTCACCCCTCCACTTT
CDR3 protein: CASSPERGRDNSPLHF

D gene: -
clone size: many
J gene: TRBJ2-1
V gene: TRBV21-1
CDR3 DNA: TGTGCCAGCAGCTCTCAGACCAGCTCCTACAATGAGCAGTTCTTC
CDR3 protein: CASSSQTSSYNEQFF

D gene: -
clone size: -
J gene: TRBJ1-2
V gene: TRBV6-5
CDR3 DNA: TGTGCCAGCAGCTACAGGGAGAGGCGGTATGGCTACACCTTC
CDR3 protein: CASSYRERRYGYTF

D gene: -
clone size: many
J gene: TRBJ2-7
V gene: TRBV7-9
CDR3 DNA: TGTGCCAGCAGCGAGCCGGGGGGCCTCAACGAGCAGTACTTC
CDR3 protein: CASSEPGGLNEQYF

D gene: -
clone size: -
J gene: TRBJ2-2
V gene: TRBV6-7
CDR3 DNA: TGTGCCAGCAGTTACGAGACAATGAACACCGGGGAGCTGTTTTTT
CDR3 protein: CASSYETMNTGELFF

D gene: -
clone size: many
J gene: TRBJ2-7
V gene: TRBV7-2
CDR3 DNA: TGTGCCAGCAGCCCTCAAGCAATGACAGGGACTTACGAGCAGTACTTC
CDR3 protein: CASSPQAMTGTYEQYF

D gene: -
clone size: many
J gene: TRBJ1-6
V gene: TRBV19
CDR3 DNA: TGTGCCACCATCCCCCCGACATTTTTTCCCCTCCACTTT
CDR3 protein: CATIPPTFFPLHF

D gene: -
clone size: many
J gene: TRBJ2-5
V gene: TRBV18
CDR3 DNA: TGTGCCAGCTCGCTTAGGCTTCAAGAGACCCAGTACTTC
CDR3 protein: CASSLRLQETQYF

D gene: TRBD2
clone size: many
J gene: TRBJ2-2
V gene: TRBV20-1
CDR3 DNA: TGCAGTGCTAGAGATCTGTGGGGGAGGGCTCCCGGGGAGCTGTTTTTT
CDR3 protein: CSARDLWGRAPGELFF

D gene: -
clone size: many
J gene: TRBJ1-5
V gene: TRBV20-1
CDR3 DNA: TGCAGTGCTAGAGATGGGGGCAGGGGATGGGCGCCCCAGCATTTT
CDR3 protein: CSARDGGRGWAPQHF

D gene: -
clone size: -
J gene: TRBJ2-1
V gene: TRBV3-1
CDR3 DNA: TGTGCCAGCAGCCAAGACTCAGGAGATTCGTACAATGAGCAGTTCTTC
CDR3 protein: CASSQDSGDSYNEQFF

D gene: -
clone size: many
J gene: TRBJ2-1
V gene: TRBV4-1
CDR3 DNA: TGCGCCAGCAGCCAAGATATGAGGCGAGGAAATGAGCAGTTCTTC
CDR3 protein: CASSQDMRRGNEQFF

D gene: -
clone size: many
J gene: TRBJ2-3
V gene: TRBV6-5
CDR3 DNA: TGTGCCAGCAGTTACTTTAATACGCAGTATTTT
CDR3 protein: CASSYFNTQYF

D gene: -
clone size: many
J gene: TRBJ1-2
V gene: TRBV12-3/TRBV12-4
CDR3 DNA: TGTGCCAGCAGTTTAGGGACAGTTAATGCCTATGGCTACACCTTC
CDR3 protein: CASSLGTVNAYGYTF

D gene: -
clone size: many
J gene: TRBJ2-1
V gene: TRBV25-1
CDR3 DNA: TGTGCCAGCAGTGAAAACCTTATGGAGCAGTTCTTC
CDR3 protein: CASSENLMEQFF

D gene: TRBD2
clone size: many
J gene: TRBJ2-1
V gene: TRBV7-2
CDR3 DNA: TGTGCCAGCAGCTTTTACGGGAGGCCTACCTACAATGAGCAGTTCTTC
CDR3 protein: CASSFYGRPTYNEQFF

D gene: -
clone size: -
J gene: TRBJ1-1
V gene: TRBV20-1
CDR3 DNA: TGCAGTGCTGAGGGGCGGTCCTCAGCTTTCTTT
CDR3 protein: CSAEGRSSAFF

D gene: -
clone size: many
J gene: TRBJ1-5
V gene: TRBV3-1
CDR3 DNA: TGTGCCAGCGGATGGAGGCAGCCCCAGCATTTT
CDR3 protein: CASGWRQPQHF

D gene: TRBD1
clone size: -
J gene: TRBJ2-7
V gene: TRBV20-1
CDR3 DNA: TGCAGTGCTAGAGATCTAAAAGAGGGGGCGGGTGCCGCCTACGAGCAGTACTTC
CDR3 protein: CSARDLKEGAGAAYEQYF

D gene: TRBD1
clone size: many
J gene: TRBJ1-1
V gene: TRBV6-5
CDR3 DNA: TGTGCCAGCAGTTACTGGCAAGCGGGGGCAGGGGGGAACACTGAAGCTTTCTTT
CDR3 protein: CASSYWQAGAGGNTEAFF

D gene: -
clone size: many
J gene: TRBJ1-4
V gene: TRBV29-1
CDR3 DNA: TGCAGCGCCCTGGGGGACGCAGCTAATGAAAAACTGTTTTTT
CDR3 protein: CSALGDAANEKLFF

D gene: -
clone size: many
J gene: TRBJ2-1
V gene: TRBV20-1
CDR3 DNA: TGCAGTGCTATCCCTCTAGCACCAGGGTCCTACAATGAGCAGTTCTTC
CDR3 protein: CSAIPLAPGSYNEQFF

D gene: TRBD2
clone size: many
J gene: TRBJ2-1
V gene: TRBV20-1
CDR3 DNA: TGCAGTGCTAGCACACTAGCGGGAGTGGGAAATGAGCAGTTCTTC
CDR3 protein: CSASTLAGVGNEQFF